This TCR beta chain stems from a study of T cell responses to AZD1222 COVID-19 vaccine. In the case of this clone: What it binds is unknown.

V gave up 6 bases and J gave up 3 bases; unmatched junction bases: 4. There are 15 residues in the CDR3. CDR1 MNHEY and CDR2 SVGAGI come from the germline V gene. TCRdb's copy holds only in-frame clones and misses some; the assay was immunoSEQ multiplex PCR. Seen here are some 97,000 clones, approximately 90% observed once, and the top ten hold 3% to 3.5%. Study-level findings and limits: White British people made up most donors, females outnumbered males, and clonal diversity was possibly underestimated.

This chain uses TRBV6-5 with TRBJ2-1; 11 bases fit TRBD2. Specimen: peripheral blood, collected on day 0 of AZD1222 vaccination. The sequence derives from an adult in good health. Here the CDR3 DNA reads TGTGCCAGCAGGTCTAGCGGGGGGATCTACAATGAGCAGTTCTTC. This gives the protein CASRSSGGIYNEQFF.